This T cell receptor beta chain was documented in a study of beta chain features in type 1 diabetes. This clone occurred a few times. The antigen is unknown. Expressed TCRB transcripts were sequenced because the isolated RNA had all been reverse transcribed beforehand. Clones were read by immunoSEQ multiplex PCR, and TCRdb kept only the in-frame ones, dropping some. Of some 410,000 clones detected, over 9.5% appear once; the ten largest clones hold approximately 0.05%. This CDR3 is built from 13 residues. V was shortened by 4 bases and J by 0 bases, with 9 bases between the two germline ends. Germline-derived CDR1 and CDR2 are SQVTM and ANQGSEA. General observations from the study: Patients with type 1 diabetes showed fewer VDJ junction insertions and more deletions. Compared with healthy donors, patients appeared to share more similar naive, central memory and regulatory TCRB repertoires.

This chain connects TRBV29-1 to TRBJ2-5; D unresolved. This clonotype was sampled from a woman aged 18-29 years in good health. The sequencing sample was made of naive CD4+ T cells from blood. CDR3: CSVGQANQETQYF. CDR3 sequence (DNA): TGCAGCGTTGGGCAGGCGAACCAAGAGACCCAGTACTTC.